This is a list of T cell receptor beta chains from one sample in a study of beta chain features in type 1 diabetes. This table comes from immunoSEQ multiplex PCR, and its TCRdb copy is limited to in-frame clones, with some not included. The data show fewer than 650,000 clones, 15% to 19% seen once. Specimen: naive CD4+ T cells from blood. The source of these receptors is a man aged 18 to 29 in good health. The CDR3 runs from the conserved cysteine through the conserved F or W. The D gene is left open where the match is weak. A row's size may be missing; if present it is once, few, many or a size class.

>TRBV15|TRBJ1-2|NA|once
TGTGCCACCAGCAGAGATCAGGCGGGACATGACTACACCTTC
CATSRDQAGHDYTF
>TRBV4-2|TRBJ2-5|NA|NA
TGTGCCAGCACCCCAGGGGGAGGCCAAGAGACCCAGTACTTC
CASTPGGGQETQYF
>TRBV7-2|TRBJ2-3|NA|NA
TGTGCCAGCAGCCCCAGGGTCACAGATACGCAGTATTTT
CASSPRVTDTQYF
>TRBV5-1|TRBJ2-7|TRBD2|few
TGCGCCAGCACCGAGGCACTAGCGCCCGTTCGTTACGAGCAGTACTTC
CASTEALAPVRYEQYF
>TRBV18|TRBJ2-5|NA|NA
TGTGCCAGCTCTCCTAAAGAGACCCAGTACTTC
CASSPKETQYF
>TRBV2|TRBJ1-2|TRBD1|few
TGTGCCAGCACCGCATTGACAGGGGACTATGGCTACACCTTC
CASTALTGDYGYTF
>TRBV5-4|TRBJ2-3|NA|few
TGTGCCAGCAGCTTCCGGGAGCTAAAGACGACAGATACGCAGTATTTT
CASSFRELKTTDTQYF
>TRBV6-4|TRBJ2-3|NA|NA
TGTGCCAGCAGTGATCAGGGGAGTAGCACAGATACGCAGTATTTT
CASSDQGSSTDTQYF
>TRBV30|TRBJ1-5|NA|few
TGTGCCTGGAATCGGTATAGCAATCAGCCCCAGCATTTT
CAWNRYSNQPQHF
>TRBV4-2|TRBJ2-3|NA|NA
TGTGCCAGCAGCCAAGGGGAGATTTCAGATACGCAGTATTTT
CASSQGEISDTQYF
>TRBV7-2|TRBJ2-2|NA|NA
TGTGCCAGCAGCGAGACTAGACGGGAGCTGTTTTTT
CASSETRRELFF
>TRBV28|TRBJ2-1|NA|NA
TGTGCCAGCAGTAGCACGGGAGCAGGCAACAATGAGCAGTTCTTC
CASSSTGAGNNEQFF
>TRBV7-8|TRBJ1-5|NA|few
TGTGCCAGCATGCAGGTAGAGCAATCAGCCCAGCATTTT
CASMQVEQSAQHF
>TRBV19|TRBJ2-2|TRBD2|NA
TGTGCCAGTAGGCCTCGGCTAGCGGGGAACACCGGGGAGCTGTTTTTT
CASRPRLAGNTGELFF
>TRBV7-9|TRBJ2-1|NA|NA
TGTGCCAGCAGCTTTAGGGCGAGAGGGACCTACAATGAGCAGTTCTTC
CASSFRARGTYNEQFF
>TRBV6-5|TRBJ2-7|NA|NA
TGTGCCAGCAGTGAACAGGCTCGATCCTACGAGCAGTACTTC
CASSEQARSYEQYF
>TRBV7-9|TRBJ2-1|NA|few
TGTGCCAGCAGCCCTAGGTCGGGTAACTACAATGAGCAGTTCTTC
CASSPRSGNYNEQFF
>TRBV10-3|TRBJ2-5|TRBD1|NA
TGTGCCATCAGTGAGCTGGGACAGGGGAGGGAGACCCAGTACTTC
CAISELGQGRETQYF
>TRBV4-1|TRBJ1-5|NA|few
TGCGCCAGCAGCCAACCCGCCCGGGGGAACAATCAGCCCCAGCATTTT
CASSQPARGNNQPQHF
>TRBV30|TRBJ1-1|NA|few
TGTGCCTGGAGTGTAGGGCCTATGAACACTGAAGCTTTCTTT
CAWSVGPMNTEAFF
>TRBV7-8|TRBJ2-7|NA|few
TGTGCCAGCAGCTTAGTCCCCCCGAACAGGGGGGGTGAGCAGTACTTC
CASSLVPPNRGGEQYF
>TRBV7-9|TRBJ1-4|NA|NA
TGTGCCAGCAGCTTCGACTCCTACCAGGGAAAACTGTTTTTT
CASSFDSYQGKLFF
>TRBV4-3|TRBJ1-3|NA|NA
TGCGCCAGCAGCCAGCTCAGGGAAGGAAACACCATATATTTT
CASSQLREGNTIYF
>TRBV2|TRBJ1-5|NA|NA
TGTGCCAGCAGTGCCACAGGGAACAGACGGGTCAATCAGCCCCAGCATTTT
CASSATGNRRVNQPQHF
>TRBV2|TRBJ1-2|TRBD1|few
TGTGCCAGCAGTACTACAGGGGATAGGAACTATGGCTACACCTTC
CASSTTGDRNYGYTF
>TRBV6-1|TRBJ2-1|NA|few
TGTGCCAGCAGTGGCCAACTGAACTCCTACAATGAGCAGTTCTTC
CASSGQLNSYNEQFF
>TRBV19|TRBJ2-7|NA|NA
TGTGCCAGTAGTATTTCGGTCAGGGTGAAGGCAAACGAGCAGTACTTC
CASSISVRVKANEQYF
>TRBV5-4|TRBJ1-4|TRBD1|few
TGTGCCAGCAGCTCTCCTTACCGAAGACAGGGGGTTGATGAAAAACTGTTTTTT
CASSSPYRRQGVDEKLFF
>TRBV11-2|TRBJ2-3|NA|NA
TGTGCCAGCAGGCAGTTGTCGGGTCACACAGTGTATACGCAGTATTTT
CASRQLSGHTVYTQYF
>TRBV7-8|TRBJ1-5|TRBD1|NA
TGTGCCAGCAGCCCGAGGGACAGGGGCATTCAAGGGGCCCCGAGTCAGCCCCAGCATTTT
CASSPRDRGIQGAPSQPQHF
>TRBV27|TRBJ2-1|TRBD2|few
TGTGCCAGCAGTCTAGCGGGTGACAATGAGCAGTTCTTC
CASSLAGDNEQFF
>TRBV30|TRBJ1-2|NA|NA
TGTGCCTGGGAACCGGTACGGGCCTATGGCTACACCTTC
CAWEPVRAYGYTF
>TRBV6-5|TRBJ2-7|TRBD1|NA
TGTGCCAGCAGTTACTCTACAGGGGGAAACGAGCAGTACTTC
CASSYSTGGNEQYF
>TRBV10-3|TRBJ2-5|NA|many
TGTGCCATCAGTGGTGGACAAACGGTCGAGACCCAGTACTTC
CAISGGQTVETQYF
>TRBV19|TRBJ1-2|TRBD1|NA
TGTGCCAGTAGTACTTACAGGGGAGGCTATGGCTACACCTTC
CASSTYRGGYGYTF
>TRBV5-1|TRBJ2-7|NA|NA
TGCGCCAGCAGCCCGGGGGGCCTCTCCTACGAGCAGTACTTC
CASSPGGLSYEQYF
>TRBV28|TRBJ1-4|NA|NA
TGTGCCAGCAGTTCACTGGGGACATCGGTCCAGTTCCCGAAAAAACTGTTTTTT
CASSSLGTSVQFPKKLFF
>TRBV30|TRBJ1-5|NA|few
TGTGCCTGGAGATATAGCAATCAGCCCCAGCATTTT
CAWRYSNQPQHF
>TRBV5-1|TRBJ2-7|NA|NA
TGCGCCAGCAGCTTTAGCAGAGCCTACGAGCAGTACTTC
CASSFSRAYEQYF
>TRBV2|TRBJ2-7|NA|NA
TGTGCCAGCAGTGACCGGATGAGAAGCTCCTACGAGCAGTACTTC
CASSDRMRSSYEQYF
>TRBV18|TRBJ1-2|NA|few
TGTGCCAGCTCATCCGGACAGAATGGCTACACCTTC
CASSSGQNGYTF
>TRBV7-2|TRBJ1-2|NA|few
TGTGCCAGCAGCTTAACTGCCATAAACTATGGCTACACCTTC
CASSLTAINYGYTF
>TRBV10-3|TRBJ2-3|NA|NA
TGTGCCATCAGTGAGTTAGGGTTGACAGATACGCAGTATTTT
CAISELGLTDTQYF
>TRBV7-8|TRBJ2-3|TRBD1|NA
TGTGCCAGCAGAACCCCGGGACAGCCGGGAAGGAGATACGTCGGAGATACGCAGTATTTT
CASRTPGQPGRRYVGDTQYF
>TRBV5-1|TRBJ2-5|TRBD1|once
TGCGCCAGCAGGGGACAGGGAAGGGGGACCCAGTACTTC
CASRGQGRGTQYF
>TRBV2|TRBJ2-7|NA|NA
TGTGCCAGCAGTCCCCCGAGGGACCACCATTACGAGCAGTACTTC
CASSPPRDHHYEQYF
>TRBV6-4|TRBJ2-7|NA|few
TGTGCCAGCAGTCCAGAATTCTGGCTTTACGAGCAGTACTTC
CASSPEFWLYEQYF
>TRBV7-2|TRBJ2-7|TRBD1|few
TGTGCCAGCAGCTTAGCCGGGACAGGGCTGTACGAGCAGTACTTC
CASSLAGTGLYEQYF
>TRBV19|TRBJ2-1|TRBD2|NA
TGTGCCAGTACGTTGGCCGAAGCGGGAGCCAATGAGCAGTTCTTC
CASTLAEAGANEQFF
>TRBV11-3|TRBJ2-3|NA|few
TGTGCCAGCAGCTTAGATTGGACGAGCACAGATACGCAGTATTTT
CASSLDWTSTDTQYF
>TRBV29-1|TRBJ2-7|NA|NA
TGCAGCGTTGCCCTCTCCTACGAGCAGTACTTC
CSVALSYEQYF
>TRBV7-2|TRBJ2-4|TRBD1|NA
TGTGCCAGCAGCTTAGGGTGGACAGGGACCAAAAACATTCAGTACTTC
CASSLGWTGTKNIQYF
>TRBV28|TRBJ1-2|NA|few
TGTGCCAGCAGTTTAAGGGGAGGAGACGGCTACACCTTC
CASSLRGGDGYTF
>TRBV6-1|TRBJ2-3|TRBD2|NA
TGTGCCAGCGCGGCGGGGGTCCTCACAGATACGCAGTATTTT
CASAAGVLTDTQYF
>TRBV10-2|TRBJ2-6|NA|few
TGCGCCAGCAGTGACGGGGGCCCCTCTGGGGCCAACGTCCTGACTTTC
CASSDGGPSGANVLTF
>TRBV19|TRBJ1-1|TRBD1|NA
TGTGCCAGTAGTATCGTTCCCGGGACAGGGGGAGAAGCTTTCTTT
CASSIVPGTGGEAFF
>TRBV11-2|TRBJ2-7|NA|few
TGTGCCAGCAGCTTAGATGTAGCCAGGGTAGGGGAGCAGTACTTC
CASSLDVARVGEQYF